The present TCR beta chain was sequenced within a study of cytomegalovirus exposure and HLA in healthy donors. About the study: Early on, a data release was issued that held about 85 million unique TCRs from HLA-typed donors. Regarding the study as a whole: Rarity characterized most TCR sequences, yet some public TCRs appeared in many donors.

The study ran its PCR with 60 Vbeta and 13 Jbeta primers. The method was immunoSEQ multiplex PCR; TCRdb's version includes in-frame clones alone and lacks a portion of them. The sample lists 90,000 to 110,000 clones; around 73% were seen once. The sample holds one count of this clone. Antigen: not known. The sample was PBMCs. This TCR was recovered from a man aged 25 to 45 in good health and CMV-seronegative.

The CDR3 region is CATSRDRGTGGSYGYTF. CDR3 nucleotide sequence: TGTGCCACCAGCAGAGATCGTGGGACAGGGGGATCCTATGGCTACACCTTC. The chain carries TRBV15 and TRBJ1-2, with 11 nucleotides matching TRBD1. J lost 4 bases, V lost 0 bases, and 7 bases had no gene match. The germline gives CDR1 LNHNV, CDR2 YYDKDF (reference sequence). This CDR3 is 17 amino acids long.